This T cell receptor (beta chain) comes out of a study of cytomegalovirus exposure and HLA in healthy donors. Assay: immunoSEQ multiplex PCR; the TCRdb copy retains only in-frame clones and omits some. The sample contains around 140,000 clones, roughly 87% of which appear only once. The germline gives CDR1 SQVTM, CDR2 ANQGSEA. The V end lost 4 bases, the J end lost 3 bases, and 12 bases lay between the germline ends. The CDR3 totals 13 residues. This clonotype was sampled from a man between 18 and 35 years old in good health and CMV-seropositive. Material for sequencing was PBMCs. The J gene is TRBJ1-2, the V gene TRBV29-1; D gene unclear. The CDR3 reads CSVVYHLDYGYTF. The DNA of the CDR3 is TGCAGCGTTGTTTATCACTTAGACTATGGCTACACCTTC. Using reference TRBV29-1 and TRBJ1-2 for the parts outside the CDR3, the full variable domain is SAVISQKPSRDICQRGTSLTIQCQVDSQVTMMFWYRQQPGQSLTLIATANQGSEATYESGFVIDKFPISRPNLTFSTLTVSNMSPEDSSIYLCSVVYHLDYGYTFGSGTRLTVV.